These T cell receptor beta chains were read from a single sample in a study of T cell responses to AZD1222 COVID-19 vaccine. The method was immunoSEQ multiplex PCR; TCRdb's version includes in-frame clones alone and lacks a portion of them. This repertoire shows 180,000 or so clones, more than 80% found once; its top ten account for 2.6%. Sequenced here: peripheral blood, sampled on day 0 of AZD1222 vaccination. Receptors originate from an adult in good health. The conserved cysteine and the conserved F or W are not part of the CDR3 here.

>TRBV6-1|TRBJ2-3
ASSEPRLAGTDTQY
>TRBV30|TRBJ1-2
AWSVQPNTLYGYT
>TRBV30|TRBJ1-2
AWARQGWGYT
>TRBV27|TRBJ1-1
ASSSSTGRKAF
>TRBV19|TRBJ2-1
ASSIMDKTAEQF
>TRBV21-1|TRBJ2-3
ASSKGTAAESDTQY
>TRBV5-1|TRBJ2-2
ASSSGGLENTGELF
>TRBV5-1|TRBJ1-2
ASSLGSNYGYT
>TRBV6-4|TRBJ1-2
ASSDIGTGFYGYT
>TRBV5-1|TRBJ1-2
ASSSGTGKGYT